This entry concerns a single TCR beta chain. In this sample, this clonotype turned up many times. Its antigen has not been determined. No base-level quality is on record; no much larger clone is a single base apart. The sample's time point label, decoded: around 47 days after influenza vaccine administration. The data were obtained in a study of response to subunit inactivated influenza vaccine (dated by TCRdb to 2016 to 2018). Some background on the complete study: Deep quantitative T cell receptor repertoire profiling was used in the study to track responses to a trivalent subunit inactivated influenza vaccine.

There are 13 amino acids in the CDR3, from cysteine to phenylalanine inclusive. CDR3 DNA only is kept here, 39 bases in frame from base 1. V sheds 2 bases and J sheds 0 bases, leaving 4 bases between their ends. CDR1 and CDR2 are read off the germline V gene as ENHRY and SYGVKD. The library relied on RT-PCR. Sequencing was carried out with an Illumina HiSeq 2500. The public reads were run again by TCRdb, first through fastp at Q25 and then through MiXCR, and only productive beta chains were kept. Every entry covers one CDR3 protein and lists the most common genes and DNA from its rows. This sample lists over 150,000 distinct CDR3 sequences; roughly a tenth were detected once. The top ten constitute around 12% of the sample. Overall study results and their limits: According to the authors, only a limited number of new T cells may be recruited by each seasonal influenza vaccination.

The chain uses TRBV10-3 and TRBJ1-2, with the D gene uncertain. The origin of this receptor is a man aged 50-59 years who received an inactivated influenza vaccine. Donor details come from another sample of the same person, matched by shared clones. The source was non-naive T cells sorted from PBMCs, collected more than 35 days after vaccination. The meaning of the sample's cell subset or site label: memory T cell fraction. The sequence in DNA is TGTGCCATCAGTGAGGTGACTAACTATGGCTACACCTTC. Its amino acids are CAISEVTNYGYTF.